These 19 T cell receptor beta chains originate from one sample sequenced in a study of T cell responses to AZD1222 COVID-19 vaccine. Using immunoSEQ multiplex PCR, the repertoire was profiled, and TCRdb retains in-frame clones only, with some absent. This sample has roughly 150,000 clones, with over 90% found just once. This sample comprised peripheral blood, obtained on day 0 of AZD1222 vaccination. All receptors derive from an adult in good health.

The chain uses TRBV29-1 and TRBJ1-2; D may be TRBD1 (5 bases). Germline V gene lookup returns CDR1 SQVTM and CDR2 ANQGSEA. The CDR3 is made up of 15 amino acids. Trimming shortened V by 1 base and J by 0 bases, and 12 bases separated the two germline ends. CDR3 DNA: TGCAGCGTTGAAGGTTGGGGCTATCCTAACTATGGCTACACCTTC. Its protein product is CSVEGWGYPNYGYTF.

The gene calls are TRBV3-1 (or the pseudogene TRBV3-2) and TRBJ1-5; D remains ambiguous. Per the germline V gene, CDR1 is LGHDT and CDR2 is YNNKEL (reference sequence). This CDR3 is 16 amino acids long. V lost 3 bases and J 2 bases, leaving 14 bases between the germline ends. This CDR3 is CASSHDTVERNQPQHF. In DNA form, the CDR3 reads TGTGCCAGCAGCCATGACACAGTGGAACGCAATCAGCCCCAGCATTTT.

The rearrangement joins TRBV9 to TRBJ2-5, with 8 bases lining up with TRBD2. CDR3 length: 15 amino acids. The ends lost 4 bases at V and 5 bases at J; junction bases unmatched: 10. Germline values: CDR1 SGDLS, CDR2 YYNGEE. CDR3 bases: TGTGCCAGCAGCCCGACAGCGGGAGTATGGGAGACCCAGTACTTC. Its translation is CASSPTAGVWETQYF.

The V gene is TRBV11-3, the J gene TRBJ1-3, with D possibly being TRBD1 (6 bases). This CDR3 region has 14 residues. Trimming pared 5 bases from V and 1 base from J, leaving 9 bases between. CDR1 SGHNT and CDR2 YENEEA come from the germline V gene. DNA for the CDR3: TGTGCCAGCAGCCAACAGGGATCTGGAAACACCATATATTTT. Translated: CASSQQGSGNTIYF.

The chain carries TRBV19 and TRBJ1-4; D gene uncertain. This CDR3 is 15 amino acids long. V lost 6 bases and J 4 bases, leaving 15 bases between the germline ends. CDR1 LNHDA and CDR2 SQIVND come from the germline V gene (reference sequence). CDR3 nucleotide sequence: TGTGCCAGTAGCCCTGGAGGAGGACGTAATGAAAAACTGTTTTTT. Encoded protein: CASSPGGGRNEKLFF.

The chain uses TRBV2 and TRBJ1-2; D is undetermined. V was shortened by 7 bases and J by 4 bases, with 10 bases between the two germline ends. The germline V gene has CDR1 SNHLY and CDR2 FYNNEI. This CDR3 has 12 amino acids. CDR3 nucleotides: TGTGCCAGCAAGAGAGATAGCTATGGCTACACCTTC. The encoded protein is CASKRDSYGYTF.

This chain uses TRBV7-8 with TRBJ2-2; no clear D gene. This CDR3 contains 14 residues. In germline, CDR1 is SGHVS, CDR2 FQNEAQ. V was clipped by 6 bases and J by 3 bases, with 11 bases between them. CDR3 sequence reads: CASSRDTYTGELFF. The DNA for the CDR3 is TGTGCCAGCAGTCGAGACACTTACACCGGGGAGCTGTTTTTT.

CDR3 region: CASSPAGRRDRKSEAQYF. The DNA for the CDR3 is TGTGCCAGCTCACCAGCTGGCCGTCGGGACAGGAAGAGTGAGGCCCAGTACTTC. The chain uses TRBV18 and TRBJ2-5; the match to TRBD1 covers 8 bases. J gave up 9 bases and V 2 bases, and 20 bases lay outside the gene matches. The CDR3 totals 18 residues. Germline-derived CDR1 and CDR2 are KGHSH and LQKENI.

The table lists this clone with a count of one. The chain recombines TRBV25-1 with TRBJ2-5; 13 positions match TRBD2. CDR1 and CDR2 from the germline V gene are MGHDK and SYGVNS. The length of the CDR3 is 17 residues. The junction had 9 bases not matched to a gene; V was cut back by 6 bases and J by 2 bases. The CDR3 bases are TGTGCCAGCAGCCGACTAGCGGGAGGCCGACTTCAAGAGACCCAGTACTTC. Translated: CASSRLAGGRLQETQYF.

This chain joins TRBV19 and TRBJ1-1; D call uncertain. Deletions cut 5 bases from V and 3 bases from J, with 10 bases between. There are 13 residues in the CDR3. Germline V gives CDR1 LNHDA, CDR2 SQIVND (reference sequence). CDR3 sequence reads: CASSQQRDTEAFF. Here the CDR3 DNA reads TGTGCCAGTAGTCAACAGCGGGACACTGAAGCTTTCTTT.

The genes are TRBV6-5 and TRBJ2-2; TRBD1 aligns across 7 bases. V gave up 8 bases and J gave up 0 bases; unmatched junction bases: 6. The CDR3 has 15 residues. CDR1 MNHEY and CDR2 SVGAGI come from the germline V gene. The CDR3 spells CASCRQGANTGELFF. CDR3 in DNA: TGTGCCAGCTGTCGGCAGGGGGCGAACACCGGGGAGCTGTTTTTT.

V usage is TRBV4-1 and J usage is TRBJ2-3; D perhaps matches TRBD2 (6 bases). Deletions cut 0 bases from V and 2 bases from J, with 15 bases between. CDR1 MGHRA and CDR2 YSYEKL come from the germline V gene. The CDR3 has 17 amino acids. The CDR3 DNA reads as TGCGCCAGCAGCCAAGAAGTCGCAGGGCGGGACACAGATACGCAGTATTTT. Translation: CASSQEVAGRDTDTQYF.

The genes are TRBV7-8 and TRBJ2-7; 7 bases map to TRBD1. The ends lost 5 bases at V and 6 bases at J; junction bases unmatched: 7. Germline CDR1 SGHVS, CDR2 FQNEAQ. CDR3 size: 13 residues. This CDR3 reads CASSPVRQGEQYF. The CDR3 DNA is TGTGCCAGCAGCCCCGTTAGACAGGGCGAGCAGTACTTC.

The sample holds one count of this clone. The genes are TRBV10-3 and TRBJ2-1; 8 nucleotides align to TRBD2. The V and J ends lost 6 bases and 0 bases, in that order; junction bases with no gene match: 25. Per germline, CDR1 ENHRY and CDR2 SYGVKD. CDR3 length: 22 amino acids. DNA of the CDR3: TGTGCCATCAGAGGTGACACTAGCGGCCCTCTCTCCCCTATGAGCTCCTACAATGAGCAGTTCTTC. Translated, it gives CAIRGDTSGPLSPMSSYNEQFF.

The chain carries TRBV25-1 and TRBJ1-6; no firm D call. The V gene lost 5 bases and the J gene lost 6 bases, with 11 bases spanning the gap. Per the germline V gene, CDR1 is MGHDK and CDR2 is SYGVNS. The CDR3 length is 14 residues. CDR3 protein: CASSTTRSNSPLHF. Written as DNA, the CDR3 is TGTGCCAGCAGTACGACGAGGAGTAATTCACCCCTCCACTTT.

The chain joins TRBV6-1 to TRBJ2-7, with 8 bases aligning to TRBD1. The J segment lost 6 bases and the V segment lost 3 bases, leaving 7 bases of the junction unmatched. Germline-derived CDR1 and CDR2 are MNHNS and SASEGT. The CDR3 sequence is 14 residues long. For the CDR3, the DNA is TGTGCCAGCAGTGATGGACAGGGAGAAATCGAGCAGTACTTC. Protein sequence: CASSDGQGEIEQYF.

This chain uses TRBV6-5 with TRBJ1-3; D is ambiguous. The V end lost 0 bases, the J end lost 0 bases, and 9 bases lay between the germline ends. The CDR3 contains 16 residues. Looked up from germline, CDR1 is MNHEY and CDR2 is SVGAGI. In DNA form, the CDR3 reads TGTGCCAGCAGTTACTCGAGGGCCGTCTCTGGAAACACCATATATTTT. As protein: CASSYSRAVSGNTIYF.

This chain connects TRBV5-1 to TRBJ2-3, with 7 bases matching TRBD2. CDR1 is SGHRS, CDR2 YFSETQ, per germline. J lost 3 bases, V lost 1 base, and 8 bases had no gene match. This CDR3 has 16 residues. The CDR3 is CASSLSASGPTDTQYF. CDR3 DNA sequence: TGCGCCAGCAGCTTGTCGGCTAGCGGACCTACAGATACGCAGTATTTT.

The chain combines TRBV6-2 or TRBV6-3 with TRBJ2-2; 8 nucleotides match TRBD2. The junction had 10 bases not matched to a gene; V was cut back by 2 bases and J by 5 bases. This CDR3 contains 17 residues. From germline, CDR1 is MNHEY and CDR2 SVGEGT. CDR3 protein: CASSYPRGVAGTGELFF. The DNA for the CDR3 is TGTGCCAGCAGTTACCCGAGGGGGGTAGCGGGAACCGGGGAGCTGTTTTTT.